This T cell receptor (beta chain) originates from a study of blood T cell repertoires in COVID-19 (dated by TCRdb to about 2020). Study-level background: The collaborator samples originated in the United States, Italy and Spain and spanned the acute and convalescent phases of COVID-19. The prospective study material was composed of cDNA or gDNA derived from T cells, B-cell-depleted T cells, or PBMCs. Where HLA class I and class II types were available, the types were taken from metadata supplied by the sample provider, not from assay-based typing. The dataset comprised deeply sampled blood TCRbeta repertoires from subjects exposed to, actively infected with, or recovered from COVID-19. A freely available public database, intended as a resource for researchers studying the immune response to SARS-CoV-2, is where the repertoires were released. Samples came from the ongoing ImmuneRACE study (first 160 participants) plus 1,254 subjects from 6 global collaborators. Sample metadata almost always included a de-identified subject ID, COVID-19 status, age in years and sex.

The investigation overall reported the following: Clinical and demographic metadata were provided uncurated, with the amount varying by source and participant.

Each collaborating institution followed its own protocols to collect whole blood in K2EDTA tubes. For TCRbeta analysis, collaborator samples were shipped as frozen whole blood, as isolated PBMCs, or as DNA extracted from either sample type. On this clone itself: Its antigen remains undetermined. Base qualities are not recorded, but no much larger clone differs from it by a single base.

V and J are truncated by 6 bases and 1 base respectively, leaving an intervening sequence of 8 bases. Reading from cysteine to phenylalanine, the CDR3 counts 13 amino acids. Only the CDR3 DNA is retained, 39 bases long and in frame from the first base. TCRbeta CDR3 regions were amplified from genomic DNA by means of the immunoSEQ Assay, a bias-controlled multiplex PCR. The paper's processing steps were these. The number of nucleated cells in each sample was estimated by amplification of reference gene primers within the assay. To quantify the absolute abundance of each unique TCRbeta CDR3 rearrangement, sequence reads were collapsed and filtered. For each sample, productive Simpson clonality was calculated by taking the square root of Simpson's diversity index across productive rearrangements. In TCRdb, the immuneACCESS table is reduced to in-frame sequences with V and J assigned. These tables do not hold every clone; where another copy was compared, an unresolved V gene accounts for under half, and the others remain unexplained. V and J calls and clone size follow that table, whereas D and trimming were derived from the DNA. Present in this sample are approximately 130,000 clones, around 86% of which were seen just once. Approximately 8.7% of the sample is taken by the ten largest.

Specimen: peripheral blood. This TCR was sampled from a man between 35 and 55 years old with active or convalescent COVID-19. The chain links TRBV12-3 or TRBV12-4 with TRBJ2-3; the D region possibly corresponds to TRBD2 (6 bases align). The CDR3 protein: CASRDYRTDTQYF. At the DNA level, the sequence is TGTGCCAGCAGGGACTATCGCACAGATACGCAGTATTTT.